The clone carrying this T cell receptor (beta chain) was seen only a few times. This sample was taken from a study of response to subunit inactivated influenza vaccine. TCRdb analysed the RT-PCR reads with MiXCR anew, one entry per CDR3 protein. This sample has around 600,000 distinct CDR3 sequences; roughly 12% occur once, and the top ten carry approximately 9.9%. The CDR3 is made up of 15 amino acids. Trimming removed 6 bases at V and 0 bases at J, with 13 bases between. Per germline, CDR1 MDHEN and CDR2 SYDVKM. The sample was also linked to a second study, of T cells expressing NK-cell markers. That source notes: What made the TCR beta cDNA was 5'RACE template switching with UMIs.

The J gene is TRBJ2-3, the V gene TRBV28; possibly TRBD2 for D (5 bases). Sequencing was performed on PBMCs from blood, taken on the day of vaccination. This TCR was sampled from a man between 50 and 59 years old who received an inactivated influenza vaccine. CDR3: CASSLGETSTDTQYF. The CDR3 DNA is TGTGCCAGCAGCTTGGGAGAAACTAGCACAGATACGCAGTATTTT.